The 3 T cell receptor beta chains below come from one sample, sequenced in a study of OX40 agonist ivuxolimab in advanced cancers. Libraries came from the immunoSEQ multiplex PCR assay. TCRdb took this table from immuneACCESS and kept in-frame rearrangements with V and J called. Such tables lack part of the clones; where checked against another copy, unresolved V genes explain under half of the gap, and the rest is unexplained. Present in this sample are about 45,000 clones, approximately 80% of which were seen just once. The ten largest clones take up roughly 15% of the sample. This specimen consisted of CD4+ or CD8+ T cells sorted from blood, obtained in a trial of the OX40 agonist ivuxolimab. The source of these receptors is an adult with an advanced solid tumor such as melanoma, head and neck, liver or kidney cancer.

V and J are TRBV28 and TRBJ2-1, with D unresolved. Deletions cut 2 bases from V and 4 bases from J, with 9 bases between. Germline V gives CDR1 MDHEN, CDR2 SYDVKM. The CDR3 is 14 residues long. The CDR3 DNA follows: TGTGCCAGCAGTTTAGTGGGGATATACAATGAGCAGTTCTTC. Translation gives CASSLVGIYNEQFF.

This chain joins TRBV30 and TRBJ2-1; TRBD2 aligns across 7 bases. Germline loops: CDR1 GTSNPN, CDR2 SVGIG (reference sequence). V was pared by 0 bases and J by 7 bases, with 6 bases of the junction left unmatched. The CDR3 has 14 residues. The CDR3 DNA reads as TGTGCCTGGAGTGTAAGGAGCGGGGCGAATGAGCAGTTCTTC. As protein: CAWSVRSGANEQFF. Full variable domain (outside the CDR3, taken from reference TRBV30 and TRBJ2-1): SQTIHQWPATLVQPVGSPLSLECTVEGTSNPNLYWYRQAAGRGLQLLFYSVGIGQISSEVPQNLSASRPQDRQFILSSKKLLLSDSGFYLCAWSVRSGANEQFFGPGTRLTVL.

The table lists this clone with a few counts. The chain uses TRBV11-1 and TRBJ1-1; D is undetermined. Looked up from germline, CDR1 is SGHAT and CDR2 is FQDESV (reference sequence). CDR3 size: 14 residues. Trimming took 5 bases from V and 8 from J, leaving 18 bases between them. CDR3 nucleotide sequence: TGTGCCAGCAGCCAACGGACCTCGATCGAGGAAGCTTTCTTT. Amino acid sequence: CASSQRTSIEEAFF.